The 3 T cell receptor beta chains presented below share a single source sample, sequenced in a study of blood T cell repertoires in COVID-19. Here immunoSEQ multiplex PCR was the method, and the copy in TCRdb shows in-frame clones only, minus some. Of some 150,000 clones in the sample, 75% to 90% were seen once. The specimen was PBMCs or T cells enriched from blood (not recorded which). Receptors were obtained from a man in his fifties or sixties who had recovered from COVID-19.

V usage is TRBV28 and J usage is TRBJ1-2; D uncertain. Trimming took 7 bases from V and 7 from J, leaving 10 bases between them. Germline loops: CDR1 MDHEN, CDR2 SYDVKM. The CDR3 runs 11 residues. CDR3 loop: CASTLEGGYTF. The CDR3 DNA sequence: TGTGCCAGCACCTTGGAGGGTGGCTACACCTTC.

CDR3 residues: CASNDGVNEKLFF. CDR3 DNA: TGTGCCAGCAACGACGGGGTTAATGAAAAACTGTTTTTT. The chain joins TRBV25-1 to TRBJ1-4; no clear D. Germline-derived CDR1 and CDR2 are MGHDK and SYGVNS. The ends were cut back, 7 bases at V and 4 bases at J, with 10 bases in the middle. The CDR3 runs to 13 residues.

The rearrangement joins TRBV3-1 (or the pseudogene TRBV3-2) to TRBJ1-4; a possible D gene is TRBD1 (5 bases). V was cut by 4 bases and J by 8 bases, with 17 bases left in between. The CDR3 runs 15 residues. Germline loops: CDR1 LGHDT, CDR2 YNNKEL (reference sequence). DNA for the CDR3: TGTGCCAGCAGCCCACCGGGACTGACGACGGAAAAACTGTTTTTT. It specifies CASSPPGLTTEKLFF.